The 15 T cell receptor beta chains reported below all come from one sample, sequenced in a study of T cells after posttransplantation cyclophosphamide (dated by TCRdb to about 2016). What the treatment or condition label conveys for this sample: high-dose cyclophosphamide on days +3 and +4 as single-agent GVHD prophylaxis. PTCy patients received busulfan and fludarabine conditioning, a related or unrelated marrow graft, and cyclophosphamide on days +3 and +4. Library preparation employed the immunoSEQ multiplex PCR assay. Held by TCRdb, this immuneACCESS table contains in-frame sequences only and omits some clones. Under half of the omission traces to an unresolved V gene where checked; the cause of the rest is unknown. This sample holds approximately 16,000 clones; roughly 81% were observed only once. The ten largest clones add up to under 35% of the sample. Sequencing used CD8+ T cells sorted from PBMCs, obtained roughly 250 weeks after a stem cell transplant with posttransplant cyclophosphamide. The source is a female patient aged 40 to 55 who received an allogeneic stem cell transplant from a related donor, was CMV-positive, and had no GVHD. After a transplant, not all T cells may be the patient's own; some may come from the graft donor.

This clone has more than one count but fewer than ten. The V and J genes are TRBV27 and TRBJ1-6; 9 bases are shared with TRBD1. Germline CDR1 is MNHEY and CDR2 is SMNVEV (reference sequence). The CDR3 length is 17 residues. The trim removed 5 bases at V and 8 bases at J, leaving 13 bases unmatched. The CDR3 region is CASSLLHTGQGYSPLHF. CDR3 DNA sequence: TGTGCCAGCAGTCTCCTCCACACGGGACAGGGTTATTCACCCCTCCACTTT.

The chain couples TRBV5-5 to TRBJ1-1; D not certain. V lost 4 bases, J lost 0 bases, and 10 bases lay in between. Germline V lookup: CDR1 SGHKS, CDR2 YYEKEE (reference sequence). The CDR3 runs to 14 residues. CDR3 residues: CASSPSGVNTEAFF. The CDR3 region has the DNA TGTGCCAGCAGCCCCAGCGGGGTGAACACTGAAGCTTTCTTT.

This clone has more than one count but fewer than ten. V is TRBV7-9 and J is TRBJ1-4; D unclear. The CDR3 is made up of 12 amino acids. Trimming removed 2 bases at V and 7 bases at J, with 5 bases between. CDR1 and CDR2 (germline): SEHNR, FQNEAQ (reference sequence). The CDR3 is CASSLQVEKLFF. The CDR3 DNA is TGTGCCAGCAGCTTACAGGTTGAAAAACTGTTTTTT.

The V and J genes are TRBV7-9 and TRBJ2-7, with a possible D match to TRBD1 (6 bases). Deletions cut 2 bases from V and 3 bases from J, with 14 bases between. The CDR3 runs 15 residues. Germline V gene lookup returns CDR1 SEHNR and CDR2 FQNEAQ (reference sequence). In DNA form, the CDR3 reads TGTGCCAGCAGCTTACGTCGAGGGGGATACTACGAGCAGTACTTC. This gives the protein CASSLRRGGYYEQYF.

V and J are TRBV7-9 and TRBJ2-7; D not certain. V dropped 1 base and J dropped 2 bases, with 6 bases sitting between them. CDR3 size: 13 residues. Looked up from germline, CDR1 is SEHNR and CDR2 is FQNEAQ (reference sequence). CDR3 nucleotide sequence: TGTGCCAGCAGCTTAGTGGCTCCCTACGAGCAGTACTTC. Translating it yields CASSLVAPYEQYF.

This clone was seen more than once but under ten times. V usage is TRBV2 and J usage is TRBJ2-6; 7 bases line up with TRBD2. The CDR3 is 17 amino acids. Germline assignment: CDR1 SNHLY and CDR2 FYNNEI. Trimming cost V 7 bases and J 0 bases; bases outside gene matches: 9. CDR3 amino acids: CASTRPREGSGANVLTF. CDR3 sequence (DNA): TGTGCCAGCACCCGTCCAAGGGAGGGCTCTGGGGCCAACGTCCTGACTTTC.

By its share, this clone is medium-sized. This chain uses TRBV7-9 with TRBJ2-4; a weak D match, TRBD1 (5 bases). The germline V and J ends were trimmed by 1 base and 7 bases, with 11 bases remaining between them. This CDR3 comprises 14 residues. Germline CDR1 SEHNR, CDR2 FQNEAQ (reference sequence). DNA of the CDR3: TGTGCCAGCAGCTTAGGCCAGGGTAGGAACATTCAGTACTTC. It is translated as CASSLGQGRNIQYF.

The CDR3 loop reads CASSVGGTGDDGYTF. Written as DNA, the CDR3 is TGTGCCAGCAGCGTGGGGGGGACAGGGGATGATGGCTACACCTTC. This chain uses TRBV9 with TRBJ1-2; 10 bases fit TRBD1. The CDR3 runs to 15 residues. The V gene's germline CDR1 is SGDLS and CDR2 YYNGEE. With 2 bases clipped from V and 6 bases from J, the junction kept 7 bases outside the gene matches.

The chain employs TRBV13 and TRBJ2-2, with no clear D. The length of the CDR3 is 17 residues. V was clipped by 5 bases and J by 8 bases, with 24 bases between them. CDR1 and CDR2 from the germline V gene are PRHDT and FYEKMQ (reference sequence). The CDR3 bases are TGTGCCAGCAGCGAGGTGATGACCCTTACCGACGGAGGGGAGCTGTTTTTT. Its protein is CASSEVMTLTDGGELFF.

The chain uses TRBV18 and TRBJ2-7; D unclear. This CDR3 comprises 13 residues. Germline CDR1 and CDR2: KGHSH and LQKENI. V shed 3 bases and J shed 4 bases, with 10 bases lying between them. The CDR3 sequence is CASSPTGSYEQYF. The CDR3 coding sequence is TGTGCCAGCTCACCCACCGGTTCTTACGAGCAGTACTTC.

This chain joins TRBV10-3 and TRBJ1-1; TRBD1 matches at 7 bases. Germline values: CDR1 ENHRY, CDR2 SYGVKD. The CDR3 spans 14 residues. With V trimmed by 0 bases and J by 3 bases, 1 base remained unmatched. CDR3 loop: CAISESTGDTEAFF. CDR3 DNA sequence: TGTGCCATCAGTGAGTCAACAGGGGACACTGAAGCTTTCTTT.

DNA of the CDR3: TGTGCCAGTAGCATCGGGACAGACCACACTGAAGCTTTCTTT. It yields the protein CASSIGTDHTEAFF. The chain couples TRBV19 to TRBJ1-1, with TRBD1 matching 7 bases. V shed 6 bases, J shed 3 bases, and the junction held 7 bases outside the gene matches. The CDR3 totals 14 residues. The germline V gene has CDR1 LNHDA and CDR2 SQIVND (reference sequence).

V and J are TRBV7-3 and TRBJ2-2; D is uncertain. V was cut by 5 bases and J by 4 bases, with 14 bases left in between. The CDR3 contains 15 residues. Germline loops: CDR1 SGHTA, CDR2 FQGTGA. The CDR3 spells CASSPDPSGTGELFF. CDR3 in DNA: TGTGCCAGCAGCCCAGACCCCTCGGGCACCGGGGAGCTGTTTTTT. The full variable domain, its missing parts supplied by reference TRBV7-3 and TRBJ2-2, is GAGVSQTPSNKVTEKGKYVELRCDPISGHTALYWYRQSLGQGPEFLIYFQGTGAADDSGLPNDRFFAVRPEGSVSTLKIQRTERGDSAVYLCASSPDPSGTGELFFGEGSRLTVL.

This clone has only one observation. DNA of the CDR3: TGCGCCAGCAGCTTGACTAGCGGGGGCCGAGAGACCCAGTACTTC. Protein sequence: CASSLTSGGRETQYF. The chain links TRBV5-1 to TRBJ2-5; the match to TRBD2 covers 11 bases. Germline V gene data show CDR1 as SGHRS and CDR2 as YFSETQ. The CDR3 extends over 15 amino acids. Germline trimming cut 1 base from V and 4 bases from J; bases unmatched to any gene: 3.

The chain links TRBV7-9 to TRBJ1-5; 7 bases are shared with TRBD1. This CDR3 comprises 16 residues. Germline CDR1 SEHNR, CDR2 FQNEAQ (reference sequence). Trimming removed 4 bases from V and 0 bases from J; junction bases left unmatched: 6. As DNA, the CDR3 is TGTGCCAGCAGCTCCGGACAGGTCCATAGCAATCAGCCCCAGCATTTT. It codes for CASSSGQVHSNQPQHF.